A selection of T cell receptor beta chains follows, all from one sample in a study of PD-1 blockade in classical Hodgkin lymphoma. Clones were read by immunoSEQ multiplex PCR, and TCRdb kept only the in-frame ones, dropping some. In the table there are some 150,000 clones, around 73% of which are singletons. The sample in question was peripheral blood mononuclear cells (PBMCs), obtained before the second cycle of nivolumab. The source is a human donor with classical Hodgkin lymphoma. The CDR3 runs from the conserved cysteine through the conserved F or W. A D gene is named only where the DNA matches it firmly. Not every row has a clone size; where given, it reads once, few, many or a size class.

TGTGCCATCAGTGAGTCGACAGGGAGGGCTGAAGCTTTCTTT,CAISESTGRAEAFF,.,TRBJ1-1,TRBD1,TRBV10-3
TGTGCCAGCGGACAGGGTAGTAGAGAGACCCAGTACTTC,CASGQGSRETQYF,.,TRBJ2-5,TRBD1,TRBV15
TGTGCCAGCAGCTTATCCCGACTAGGCACAGATACGCAGTATTTT,CASSLSRLGTDTQYF,.,TRBJ2-3,.,TRBV7-2
TGTGCCAGCAGCCCTCGGCCCGGCGAATGCTACACCTTC,CASSPRPGECYTF,.,TRBJ1-2,.,TRBV11-3
TGTGCCTGGAGTGTTTCTACAGGCCCTAAAGAGACCCAGTACTTC,CAWSVSTGPKETQYF,.,TRBJ2-5,.,TRBV30
TGTGCCAGTAGCCCGGACCTCCTCAGCACAGATACGCAGTATTTT,CASSPDLLSTDTQYF,.,TRBJ2-3,.,TRBV19
TGTGCCAGCAGCGCACAGGGATACGAGCAGTACTTC,CASSAQGYEQYF,.,TRBJ2-7,.,TRBV7-2
TGTGCCAGCTCAGCGCGGCTAGGCTCCTACAATGAGCAGTTCTTC,CASSARLGSYNEQFF,once,TRBJ2-1,.,TRBV18
TGTGCCAGCAGTTACTCGGGACAGGGCGATTCACCCCTCCACTTT,CASSYSGQGDSPLHF,.,TRBJ1-6,TRBD1,TRBV6-6
TGTGCCAGCAGCGCCTACTACGAGCAGTACTTC,CASSAYYEQYF,.,TRBJ2-7,.,TRBV7-2
TGTGCCAGCAGCCTAGGGACAGGGGGCGGAGAGACCCAGTACTTC,CASSLGTGGGETQYF,.,TRBJ2-5,TRBD1,TRBV7-9
TGTGCCAGCAGCCAAAGTAGGGGGGGGCTTTCGGAAGATACGCAGTATTTT,CASSQSRGGLSEDTQYF,once,TRBJ2-3,.,TRBV4-2
TGTGCCAGCAGCCTCAAAGACAGGTGGACTAGCGGGGCTTACGTGCAGTACTTC,CASSLKDRWTSGAYVQYF,.,TRBJ2-7,TRBD2,TRBV28
TGTGCCAGCAGTGGACTAGCGGGAGGTACAGATACGCAGTATTTT,CASSGLAGGTDTQYF,.,TRBJ2-3,TRBD2,TRBV28
TGTGCCAGCAGTTACGGGCTCTCCTACGAGCAGTACTTC,CASSYGLSYEQYF,.,TRBJ2-7,.,TRBV6-5
TGTGCCAGCAGCCATGGCGGGAATATCGATCAGCCCCAGCATTTT,CASSHGGNIDQPQHF,.,TRBJ1-5,.,TRBV6-6
TGTGCCAGCTCACCGCGGACAGTCACTAACTATGGCTACACCTTC,CASSPRTVTNYGYTF,.,TRBJ1-2,.,TRBV18
TGTGCCAGCACCGGCGGAGGGGAACAGCCCCAGCATTTT,CASTGGGEQPQHF,.,TRBJ1-5,.,TRBV6-6
TGTGCCAGCAGCTTAGTCGCGGGGGCGATAAACGAGCAGTACTTC,CASSLVAGAINEQYF,.,TRBJ2-7,.,TRBV5-6
TGTGCCAGCAGCTTAAGCAACACTGAAGCTTTCTTT,CASSLSNTEAFF,once,TRBJ1-1,.,TRBV7-9
TGTGCCAGCAGCCCCGGGACTAGCGCGGGAAATGAGCAGTTCTTC,CASSPGTSAGNEQFF,.,TRBJ2-1,TRBD2,TRBV7-3
TGTGCCAGCAGCTTAGTCCATAATGAAAAACTGTTTTTT,CASSLVHNEKLFF,.,TRBJ1-4,.,TRBV7-9